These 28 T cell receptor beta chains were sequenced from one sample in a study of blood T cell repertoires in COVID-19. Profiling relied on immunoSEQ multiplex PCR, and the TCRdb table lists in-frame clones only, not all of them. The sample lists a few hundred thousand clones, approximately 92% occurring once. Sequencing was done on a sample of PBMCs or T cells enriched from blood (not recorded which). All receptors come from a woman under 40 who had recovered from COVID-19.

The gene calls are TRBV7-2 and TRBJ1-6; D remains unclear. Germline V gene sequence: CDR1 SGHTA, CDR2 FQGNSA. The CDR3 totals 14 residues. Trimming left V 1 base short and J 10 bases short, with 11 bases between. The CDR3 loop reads CASSLETLWSPLHF. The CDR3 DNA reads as TGTGCCAGCAGCTTAGAGACTCTGTGGTCACCCCTCCACTTT.

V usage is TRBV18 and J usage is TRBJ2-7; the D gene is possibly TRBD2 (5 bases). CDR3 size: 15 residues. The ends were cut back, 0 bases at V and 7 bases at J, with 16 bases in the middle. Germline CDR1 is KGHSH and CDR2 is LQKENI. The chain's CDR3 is CASSPPSGVSGEQYF. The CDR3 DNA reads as TGTGCCAGCTCACCACCTTCAGGCGTCTCGGGGGAGCAGTACTTC.

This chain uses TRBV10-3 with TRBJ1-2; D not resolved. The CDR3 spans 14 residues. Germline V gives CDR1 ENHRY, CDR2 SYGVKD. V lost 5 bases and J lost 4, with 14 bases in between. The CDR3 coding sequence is TGTGCCATCAGTCCTTCCGGGAGTGGCTATGGCTACACCTTC. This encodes CAISPSGSGYGYTF.

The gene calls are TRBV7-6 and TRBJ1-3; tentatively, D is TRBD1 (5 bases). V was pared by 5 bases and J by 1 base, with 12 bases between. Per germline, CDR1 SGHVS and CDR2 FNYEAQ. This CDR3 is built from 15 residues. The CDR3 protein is CASSPRAGSGNTIYF. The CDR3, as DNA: TGTGCCAGCAGCCCTAGGGCAGGGTCTGGAAACACCATATATTTT.

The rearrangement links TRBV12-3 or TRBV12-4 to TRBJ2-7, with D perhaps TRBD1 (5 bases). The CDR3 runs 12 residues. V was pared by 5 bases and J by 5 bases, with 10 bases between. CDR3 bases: TGTGCCAGCAGTCCGATGGACAACGAGCAGTACTTC. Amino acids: CASSPMDNEQYF.

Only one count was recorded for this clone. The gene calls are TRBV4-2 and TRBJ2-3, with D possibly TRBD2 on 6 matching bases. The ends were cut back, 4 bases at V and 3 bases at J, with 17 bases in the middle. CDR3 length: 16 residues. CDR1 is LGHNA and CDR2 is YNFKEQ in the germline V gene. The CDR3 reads CASSPGTSRTTDTQYF. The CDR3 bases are TGTGCCAGCAGCCCCGGGACTTCCCGGACGACAGATACGCAGTATTTT.

The chain's CDR3 is CASSPLAGGPFEQYF. The DNA for the CDR3 is TGTGCCAGCAGCCCTCTAGCGGGAGGGCCGTTCGAGCAGTACTTC. The chain couples TRBV27 to TRBJ2-7; 12 bases map to TRBD2. Per the germline V gene, CDR1 is MNHEY and CDR2 is SMNVEV (reference sequence). J gave up 6 bases and V 6 bases, and 9 bases lay outside the gene matches. The CDR3 length is 15 residues.

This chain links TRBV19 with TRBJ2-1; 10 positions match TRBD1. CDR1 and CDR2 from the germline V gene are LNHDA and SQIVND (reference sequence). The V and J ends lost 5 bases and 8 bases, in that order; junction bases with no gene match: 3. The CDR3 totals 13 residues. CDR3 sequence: CASSLTGGDEQFF. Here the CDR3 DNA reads TGTGCCAGTAGTCTGACAGGGGGCGATGAGCAGTTCTTC.

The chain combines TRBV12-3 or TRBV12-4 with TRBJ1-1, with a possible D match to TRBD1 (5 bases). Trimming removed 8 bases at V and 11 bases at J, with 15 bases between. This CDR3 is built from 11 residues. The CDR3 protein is CASGTSHDAFF. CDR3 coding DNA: TGTGCCAGCGGGACTTCTCACGACGCTTTCTTT.

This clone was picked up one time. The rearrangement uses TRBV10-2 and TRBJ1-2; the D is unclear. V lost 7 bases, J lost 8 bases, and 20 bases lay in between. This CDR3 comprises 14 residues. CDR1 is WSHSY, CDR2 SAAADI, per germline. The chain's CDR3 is CASTSQTLRGGYTF. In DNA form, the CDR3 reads TGCGCCAGCACCTCCCAGACCCTTCGAGGGGGCTACACCTTC.

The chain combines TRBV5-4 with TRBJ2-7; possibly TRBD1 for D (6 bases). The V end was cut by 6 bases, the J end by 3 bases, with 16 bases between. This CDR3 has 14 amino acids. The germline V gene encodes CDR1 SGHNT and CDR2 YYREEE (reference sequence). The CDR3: CASTIGQRHYEQYF. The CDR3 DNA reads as TGTGCCAGCACTATAGGACAGAGACACTACGAGCAGTACTTC.

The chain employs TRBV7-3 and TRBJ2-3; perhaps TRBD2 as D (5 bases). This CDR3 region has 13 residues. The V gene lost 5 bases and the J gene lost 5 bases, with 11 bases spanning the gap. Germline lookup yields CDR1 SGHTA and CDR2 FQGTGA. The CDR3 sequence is CASSPGLLDTQYF. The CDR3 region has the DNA TGTGCCAGCAGCCCGGGGTTACTAGATACGCAGTATTTT.

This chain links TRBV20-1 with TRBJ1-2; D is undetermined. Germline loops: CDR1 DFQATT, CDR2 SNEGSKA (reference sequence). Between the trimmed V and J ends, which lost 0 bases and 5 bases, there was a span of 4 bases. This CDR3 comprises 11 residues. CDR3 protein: CSARDPYGYTF. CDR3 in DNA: TGCAGTGCTAGAGACCCTTATGGCTACACCTTC.

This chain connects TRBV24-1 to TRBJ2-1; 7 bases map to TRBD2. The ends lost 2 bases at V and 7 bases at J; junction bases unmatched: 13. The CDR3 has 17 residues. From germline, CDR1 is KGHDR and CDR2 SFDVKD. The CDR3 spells CATSDSLVGGPGNEQFF. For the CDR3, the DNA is TGTGCCACCAGTGATTCTTTGGTGGGAGGGCCTGGGAATGAGCAGTTCTTC.

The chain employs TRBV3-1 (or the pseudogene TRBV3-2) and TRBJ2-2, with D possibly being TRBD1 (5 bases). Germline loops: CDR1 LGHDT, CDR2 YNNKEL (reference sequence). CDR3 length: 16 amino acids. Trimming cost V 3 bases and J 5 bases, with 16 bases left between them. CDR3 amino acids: CASSHGLGVGTGELFF. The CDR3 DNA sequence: TGTGCCAGCAGCCACGGATTAGGGGTTGGGACCGGGGAGCTGTTTTTT.

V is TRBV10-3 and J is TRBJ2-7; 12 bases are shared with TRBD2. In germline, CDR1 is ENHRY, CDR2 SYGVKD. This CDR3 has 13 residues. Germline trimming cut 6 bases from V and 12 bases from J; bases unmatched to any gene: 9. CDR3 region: CAISLAGGPVAYF. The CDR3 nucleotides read TGTGCCATCAGCCTAGCGGGGGGGCCCGTAGCGTACTTC.

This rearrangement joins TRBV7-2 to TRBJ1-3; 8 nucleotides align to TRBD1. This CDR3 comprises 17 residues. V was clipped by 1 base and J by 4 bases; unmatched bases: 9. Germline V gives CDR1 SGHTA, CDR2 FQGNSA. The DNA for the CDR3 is TGTGCCAGCAGCTTAGAGCCAGGGGGCGTTCTCGGAAACACCATATATTTT. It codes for CASSLEPGGVLGNTIYF.

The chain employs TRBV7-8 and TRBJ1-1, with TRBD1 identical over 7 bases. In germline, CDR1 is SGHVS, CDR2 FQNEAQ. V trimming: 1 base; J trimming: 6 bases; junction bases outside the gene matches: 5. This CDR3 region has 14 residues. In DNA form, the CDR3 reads TGTGCCAGCAGCTTAGAGTCGACAGGGTCTGAAGCTTTCTTT. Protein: CASSLESTGSEAFF. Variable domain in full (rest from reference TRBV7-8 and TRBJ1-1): GAGVSQSPRYKVAKRGQDVALRCDPISGHVSLFWYQQALGQGPEFLTYFQNEAQLDKSGLPSDRFFAERPEGSVSTLKIQRTQQEDSAVYLCASSLESTGSEAFFGQGTRLTVV.

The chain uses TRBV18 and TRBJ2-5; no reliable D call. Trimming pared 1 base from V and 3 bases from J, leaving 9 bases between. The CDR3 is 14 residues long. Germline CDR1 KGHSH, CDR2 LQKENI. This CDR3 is CASSPRSLEETQYF. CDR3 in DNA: TGTGCCAGCTCACCACGAAGCTTGGAAGAGACCCAGTACTTC. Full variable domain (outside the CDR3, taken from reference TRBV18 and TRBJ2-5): NAGVMQNPRHLVRRRGQEARLRCSPMKGHSHVYWYRQLPEEGLKFMVYLQKENIIDESGMPKERFSAEFPKEGPSILRIQQVVRGDSAAYFCASSPRSLEETQYFGPGTRLLVL.

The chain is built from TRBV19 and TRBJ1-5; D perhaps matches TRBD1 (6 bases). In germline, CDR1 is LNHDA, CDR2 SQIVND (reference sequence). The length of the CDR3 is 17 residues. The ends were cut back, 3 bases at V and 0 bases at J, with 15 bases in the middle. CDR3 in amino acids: CASSIWAGEYSNQPQHF. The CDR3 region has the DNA TGTGCCAGTAGTATCTGGGCAGGGGAGTATAGCAATCAGCCCCAGCATTTT.

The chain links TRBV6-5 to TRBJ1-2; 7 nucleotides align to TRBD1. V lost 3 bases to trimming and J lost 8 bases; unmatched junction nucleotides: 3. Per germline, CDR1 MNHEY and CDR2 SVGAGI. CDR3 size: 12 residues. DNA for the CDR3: TGTGCCAGCAGTTATAGGGGGCTCGGCTACACCTTC. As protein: CASSYRGLGYTF.

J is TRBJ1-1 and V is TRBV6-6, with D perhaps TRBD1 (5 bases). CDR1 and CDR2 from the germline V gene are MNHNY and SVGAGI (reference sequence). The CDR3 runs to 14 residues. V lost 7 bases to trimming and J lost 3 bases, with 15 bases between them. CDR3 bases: TGTGCCAGCATCATCCGGGGGAGGGACACTGAAGCTTTCTTT. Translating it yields CASIIRGRDTEAFF.

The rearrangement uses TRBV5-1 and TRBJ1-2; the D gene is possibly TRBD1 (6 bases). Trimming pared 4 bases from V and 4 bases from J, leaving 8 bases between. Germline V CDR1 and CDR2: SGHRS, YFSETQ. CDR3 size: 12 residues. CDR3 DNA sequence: TGCGCCAGCAGCGCGGACAGCTATGGCTACACCTTC. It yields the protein CASSADSYGYTF. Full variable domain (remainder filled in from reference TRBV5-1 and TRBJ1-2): KAGVTQTPRYLIKTRGQQVTLSCSPISGHRSVSWYQQTPGQGLQFLFEYFSETQRNKGNFPGRFSGRQFSNSRSEMNVSTLELGDSALYLCASSADSYGYTFGSGTRLTVV.

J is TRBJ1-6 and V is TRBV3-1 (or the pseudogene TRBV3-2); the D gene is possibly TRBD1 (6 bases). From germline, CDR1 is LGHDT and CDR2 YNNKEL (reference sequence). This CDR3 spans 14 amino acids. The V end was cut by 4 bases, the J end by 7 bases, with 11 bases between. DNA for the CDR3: TGTGCCAGCAGCCTAAACAGGGAGAATTCACCCCTCCACTTT. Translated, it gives CASSLNRENSPLHF.

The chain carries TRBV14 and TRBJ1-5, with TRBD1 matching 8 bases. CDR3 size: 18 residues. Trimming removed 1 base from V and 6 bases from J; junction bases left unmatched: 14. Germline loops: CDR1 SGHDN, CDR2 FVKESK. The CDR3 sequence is CASSQVGRQGPVVQPQHF. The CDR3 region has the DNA TGTGCCAGCAGCCAAGTGGGGAGACAGGGGCCGGTGGTTCAGCCCCAGCATTTT.

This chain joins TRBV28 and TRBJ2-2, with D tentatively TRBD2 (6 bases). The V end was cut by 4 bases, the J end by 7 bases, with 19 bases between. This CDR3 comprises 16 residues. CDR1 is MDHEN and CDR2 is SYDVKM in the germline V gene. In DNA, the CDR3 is TGTGCCAGCAGTTCCGGGGCGGGACGTAGGAACGGGGAGCTGTTTTTT. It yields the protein CASSSGAGRRNGELFF.

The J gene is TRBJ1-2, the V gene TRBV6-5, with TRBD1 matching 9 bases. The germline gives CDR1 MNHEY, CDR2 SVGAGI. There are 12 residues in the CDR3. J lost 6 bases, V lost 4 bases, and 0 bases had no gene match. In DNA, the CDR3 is TGTGCCAGCAGTTGGACAGGGGATGGCTACACCTTC. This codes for CASSWTGDGYTF.

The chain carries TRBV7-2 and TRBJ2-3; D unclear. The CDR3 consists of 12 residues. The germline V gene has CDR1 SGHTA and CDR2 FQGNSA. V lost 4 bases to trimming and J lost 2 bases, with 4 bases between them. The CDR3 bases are TGTGCCAGCAGCTCAATCACAGATACGCAGTATTTT. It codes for CASSSITDTQYF.